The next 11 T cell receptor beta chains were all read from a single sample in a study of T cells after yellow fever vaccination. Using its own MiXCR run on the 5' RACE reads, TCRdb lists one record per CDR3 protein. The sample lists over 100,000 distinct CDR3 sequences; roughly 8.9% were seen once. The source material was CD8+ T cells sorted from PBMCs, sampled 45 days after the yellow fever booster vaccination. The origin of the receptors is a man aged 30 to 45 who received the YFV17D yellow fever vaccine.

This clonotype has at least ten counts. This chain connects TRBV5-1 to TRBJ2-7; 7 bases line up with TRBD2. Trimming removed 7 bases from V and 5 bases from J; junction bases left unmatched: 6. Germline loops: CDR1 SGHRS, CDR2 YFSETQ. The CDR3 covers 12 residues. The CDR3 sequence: CASRGAGDEQYF. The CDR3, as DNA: TGCGCCAGCCGAGGGGCGGGAGACGAGCAGTACTTC.

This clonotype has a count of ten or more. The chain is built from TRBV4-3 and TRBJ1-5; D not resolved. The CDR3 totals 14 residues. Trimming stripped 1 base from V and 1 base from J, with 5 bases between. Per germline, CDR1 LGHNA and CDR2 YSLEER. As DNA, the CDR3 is TGCGCCAGCAGCCAAGGAGAGAGCAATCAGCCCCAGCATTTT. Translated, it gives CASSQGESNQPQHF.

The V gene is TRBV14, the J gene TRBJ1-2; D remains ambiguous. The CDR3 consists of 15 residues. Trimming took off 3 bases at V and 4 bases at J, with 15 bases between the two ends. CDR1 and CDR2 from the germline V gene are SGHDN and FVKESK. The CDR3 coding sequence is TGTGCCAGCAGCCAGGCCGATTTGCAGCTCTATGGCTACACCTTC. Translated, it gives CASSQADLQLYGYTF.

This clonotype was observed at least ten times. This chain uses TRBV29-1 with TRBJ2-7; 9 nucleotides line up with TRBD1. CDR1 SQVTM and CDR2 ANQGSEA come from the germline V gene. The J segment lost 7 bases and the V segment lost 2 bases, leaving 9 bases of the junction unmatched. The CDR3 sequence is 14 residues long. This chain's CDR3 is CSVERGQGPVEQYF. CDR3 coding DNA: TGCAGCGTTGAAAGGGGACAGGGTCCAGTTGAGCAGTACTTC.

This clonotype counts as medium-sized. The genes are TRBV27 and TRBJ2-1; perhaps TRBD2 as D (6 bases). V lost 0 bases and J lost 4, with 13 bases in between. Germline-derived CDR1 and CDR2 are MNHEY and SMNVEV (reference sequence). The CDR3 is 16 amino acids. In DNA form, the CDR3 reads TGTGCCAGCAGTTTATCGGGGGGAGCGCTTTACAATGAGCAGTTCTTC. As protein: CASSLSGGALYNEQFF.

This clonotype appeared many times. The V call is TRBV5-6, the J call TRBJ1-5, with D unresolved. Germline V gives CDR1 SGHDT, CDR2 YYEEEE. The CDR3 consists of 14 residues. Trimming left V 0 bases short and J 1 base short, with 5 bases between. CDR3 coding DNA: TGTGCCAGCAGCTTGGAGGCAAGCAATCAGCCCCAGCATTTT. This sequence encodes CASSLEASNQPQHF.

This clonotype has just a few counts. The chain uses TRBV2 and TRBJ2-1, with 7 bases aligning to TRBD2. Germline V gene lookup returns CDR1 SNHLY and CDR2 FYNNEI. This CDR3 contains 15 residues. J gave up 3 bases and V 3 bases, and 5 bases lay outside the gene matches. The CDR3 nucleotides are TGTGCCAGCAGTGAGGGGGGGAGCAGCTACAATGAGCAGTTCTTC. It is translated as CASSEGGSSYNEQFF.

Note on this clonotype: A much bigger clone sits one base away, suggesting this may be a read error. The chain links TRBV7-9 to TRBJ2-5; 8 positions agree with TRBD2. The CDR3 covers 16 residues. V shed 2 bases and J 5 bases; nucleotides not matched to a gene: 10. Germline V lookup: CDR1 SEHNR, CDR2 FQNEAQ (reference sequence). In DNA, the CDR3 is TGTGCCAGCAGCTTAATTACTAGTAGCGGGAAGGAGACCCAGTACTTC. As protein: CASSLITSSGKETQYF.

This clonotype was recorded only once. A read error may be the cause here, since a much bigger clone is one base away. This CDR3 is CVSSYWGGQASNEQFF. CDR3 in DNA: TGTGTCAGCAGTTATTGGGGGGGACAGGCCTCTAATGAGCAGTTCTTC. The chain joins TRBV6-2 or TRBV6-3 to TRBJ2-1; tentatively, D is TRBD1 (8 bases). There are 16 residues in the CDR3. Per germline, CDR1 MNHEY and CDR2 SVGEGT.

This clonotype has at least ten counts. CDR3 DNA: TGTGCCAGCAGCTTAAAAGCCCTCGCCCCATACAATGAGCAGTTCTTC. Translating gives CASSLKALAPYNEQFF. This chain uses TRBV7-3 with TRBJ2-1; no clear D gene. The CDR3 is made up of 16 amino acids. Trimming took 1 base from V and 4 from J, leaving 14 bases between them. Germline values: CDR1 SGHTA, CDR2 FQGTGA. Looking up the rest from reference TRBV7-3 and TRBJ2-1 gives the full variable domain: GAGVSQTPSNKVTEKGKYVELRCDPISGHTALYWYRQSLGQGPEFLIYFQGTGAADDSGLPNDRFFAVRPEGSVSTLKIQRTERGDSAVYLCASSLKALAPYNEQFFGPGTRLTVL.

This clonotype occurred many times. The CDR3 here is CASRTSGSWETQYF. The CDR3 DNA reads TGTGCCAGCAGGACTAGCGGGAGTTGGGAGACCCAGTACTTC. The chain is built from TRBV12-3 or TRBV12-4 and TRBJ2-5, with 12 bases identical to TRBD2. Trimming cost V 6 bases and J 5 bases; bases outside gene matches: 4. CDR3 length equals 14 residues.